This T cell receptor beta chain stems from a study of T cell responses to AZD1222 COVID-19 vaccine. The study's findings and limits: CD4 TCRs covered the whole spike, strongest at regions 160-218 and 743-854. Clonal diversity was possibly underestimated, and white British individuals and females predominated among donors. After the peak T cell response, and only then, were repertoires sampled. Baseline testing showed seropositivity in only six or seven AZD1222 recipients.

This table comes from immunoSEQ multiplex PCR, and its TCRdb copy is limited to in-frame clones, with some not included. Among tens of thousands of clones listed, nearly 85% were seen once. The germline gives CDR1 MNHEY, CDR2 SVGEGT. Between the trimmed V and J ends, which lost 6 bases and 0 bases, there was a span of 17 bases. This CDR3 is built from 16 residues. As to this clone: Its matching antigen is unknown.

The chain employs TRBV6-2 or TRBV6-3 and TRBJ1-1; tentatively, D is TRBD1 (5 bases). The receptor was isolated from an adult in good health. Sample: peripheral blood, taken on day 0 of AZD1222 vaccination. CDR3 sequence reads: CASSPGTGNMNTEAFF. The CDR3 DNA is TGTGCCAGCAGCCCGGGGACCGGGAATATGAACACTGAAGCTTTCTTT.